This record looks at one TCR beta chain sequence and its context. Its antigen remains unidentified. Sequencing ends 3 residues short of the CDR3 end; the germline J gene provides the rest. CDR1 KGHSH and CDR2 LQKENI are derived from the germline V gene. The CDR3 measures 15 amino acids from cysteine to phenylalanine. The DNA has 36 bases, all within the CDR3, and is read from base 1. The source of the sample is a study of T cell clonality in common variable immunodeficiency (dated by TCRdb to the mid-2010s). General conclusions and limits of the study: Reportedly, TCRbeta sequences from CVID had fewer deletions and N-nucleotide insertions, and highly modified clones with 13 or more V deletions were absent from CVID. The authors noted that sequencing repertoires of T cell subpopulations would be needed to clarify what caused the increased clonality in CVID. Despite equal DNA input, controls averaged roughly 80,000 unique sequences per sample versus about 30,000 in CVID samples. Increased TCRbeta clonality was found in CVID subjects compared with healthy controls (t-test p = 0.018), with the increase being most characteristic of about a third of subjects. Fewer TCRbeta clones were shared among CVID subjects than among healthy controls (p < 0.0001). Differences among patients in the CVID cohort limited the correlations between repertoire features and clinical complications.

For sequencing input, CVID and control samples contributed equivalent amounts of genomic DNA. For every sample, a 60 bp segment covering the rearranged TCRbeta CDR3 region was amplified and then sequenced. The immunoSEQ assay, a bias-corrected multiplex PCR with high-throughput sequencing, was employed for TCRbeta amplification. Regarding the original processing steps: Each unique nucleotide sequence was treated as a clone and annotated with V, D and J genes, copy number and frequency. Sequences were labeled productive if in frame, and non-productive if out of frame or containing stop codons. Clonality was calculated from Shannon's entropy as previously described. The predicted amino acid sequences of productive clones were used to derive the mean CDR3 Kyte-Doolittle hydropathy. The R hclust function was used to hierarchically cluster scaled V gene usage with Manhattan distance and complete linkage. Sharing of clones by CDR3 amino acid sequence was evaluated through resampling of 12 repertoires per group over 100 rounds. The repertoires were searched for over 55 published EBV-specific and about 250 published CMV-specific TCRbeta sequences. Analysis left out a couple of CVID samples that produced under 10,000 sequences, so a few dozen CVID repertoires remained. As stored in TCRdb, this immuneACCESS dataset retains in-frame rearrangements with V and J assigned. A fraction of the clones does not appear; measured against another copy, unresolved V genes explain less than half of the discrepancy, and the remainder lacks a known reason. From that table come the V and J calls and clone size; the DNA was used to work out D and trimming. The table shows tens of thousands of clones here, with no singletons. The top ten constitute 10% to 15% of the sample.

Predominantly Caucasian heritage was noted among both the CVID patients and the healthy controls. From each donor, roughly 4.5 to 9 ml of heparinized peripheral whole blood was collected. Genomic DNA from adults with common variable immune deficiency (CVID) and from healthy adult controls was used to sequence TCRbeta CDR3 repertoires. There were 22 healthy adult volunteers in the control group (12 female and around 10 male), ranging in age from about 20 to 75 years, with a mean age of nearly 35. Diluted blood was subjected to density centrifugation over Hypaque 1077 or Ficoll-Paque for isolation of peripheral blood mononuclear cells. Genomic DNA was extracted from unsorted mononuclear cells by Qiagen column purification or by a centrifugation-based method.

Recombination joined TRBV18 with TRBJ2-2; 8 central nucleotides agree with TRBD1. This clonotype was sampled from a person aged 18 to 75 in good health. The specimen sequenced was peripheral blood mononuclear cells. The CDR3 has the sequence CASSPTGAANEKLFF. The covered CDR3 bases are TGTGCCAGCTCCCCGACAGGGGCAGCTAATGAAAAG.